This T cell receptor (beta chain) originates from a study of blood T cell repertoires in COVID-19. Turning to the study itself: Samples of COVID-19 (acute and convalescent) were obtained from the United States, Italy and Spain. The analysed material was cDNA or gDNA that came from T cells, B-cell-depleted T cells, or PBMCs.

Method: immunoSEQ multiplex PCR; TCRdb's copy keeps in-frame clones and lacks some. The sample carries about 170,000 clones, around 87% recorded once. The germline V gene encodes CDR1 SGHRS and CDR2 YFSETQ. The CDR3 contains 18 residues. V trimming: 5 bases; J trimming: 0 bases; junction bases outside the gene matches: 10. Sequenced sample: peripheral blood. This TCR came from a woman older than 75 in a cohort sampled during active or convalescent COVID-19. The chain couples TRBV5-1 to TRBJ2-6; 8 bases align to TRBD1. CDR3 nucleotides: TGCGCCAGCAGTTCTTCCCCGGGACAGGCCTCTGGGGCCAACGTCCTGACTTTC. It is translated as CASSSSPGQASGANVLTF. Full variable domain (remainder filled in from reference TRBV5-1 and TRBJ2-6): KAGVTQTPRYLIKTRGQQVTLSCSPISGHRSVSWYQQTPGQGLQFLFEYFSETQRNKGNFPGRFSGRQFSNSRSEMNVSTLELGDSALYLCASSSSPGQASGANVLTFGAGSRLTVL.